This T cell receptor beta chain was captured in a study of response to subunit inactivated influenza vaccine. General study findings and limits: Authors suggested each seasonal influenza vaccination recruits few new T cells.

TCRdb re-called the RT-PCR reads through MiXCR, storing one row per CDR3 protein. Of 550,000 to 650,000 distinct CDR3 sequences in the sample, 10% to 15% were seen once. This clonotype was found a few times. Antigen specificity is unknown. The CDR3 is 13 amino acids. CDR1 is SNHLY, CDR2 FYNNEI, per germline. The germline V and J ends were trimmed by 8 bases and 3 bases, with 13 bases remaining between them. The receptor's source is a man aged 45-65 years who received an inactivated influenza vaccine. The sample consisted of PBMCs from blood, taken on the day of vaccination. The chain links TRBV2 to TRBJ1-1, with D possibly being TRBD1 (6 bases). CDR3 sequence: CASSQGRHTEAFF. In nucleotides, the CDR3 is TGTGCCAGCTCCCAGGGGAGACACACTGAAGCTTTCTTT.